These T cell receptor beta chains were read from a single sample in a study of blood T cell repertoires in COVID-19. The protocol was immunoSEQ multiplex PCR, while the TCRdb copy is restricted to in-frame clones and leaves out a portion. This sample has about 150,000 clones, with 80% to 90% found just once. The specimen sequenced was peripheral blood. The receptors originated from a woman aged 55-70 years with COVID-19, enrolled during active disease. Each CDR3 is given with its conserved first and last residue. D genes are given only for firm matches. Only part of the rows carry a size: once, few, many, or a class if the clone is expanded.

d_gene	abundance	v_gene	j_gene	CDR3nt	CDR3aa
-	-	TRBV5-1	TRBJ2-7	TGCGCCAGCAGCTTAACACAGCATCAGTACTTC	CASSLTQHQYF
TRBD1	-	TRBV7-9	TRBJ1-4	TGTGCCAGCAGCTTAGGCCTGACAGGGTTAAATGAAAAACTGTTTTTT	CASSLGLTGLNEKLFF
-	-	TRBV2	TRBJ1-2	TGTGCCAGCATAGGGGCGAACTATGGCTACACCTTC	CASIGANYGYTF
TRBD1	-	TRBV7-2	TRBJ1-3	TGTGCCAGTGCAGGGGGCTCTGGAAACACCATATATTTT	CASAGGSGNTIYF
TRBD1	-	TRBV7-2	TRBJ2-7	TGTGCCAGCAGCTCCGGGACAGGGTACTACGAGCAGTACTTC	CASSSGTGYYEQYF
TRBD1	-	TRBV7-2	TRBJ1-6	TGTGCCAGCAGCTCGTTTCGGACAGGGGGCAGTAATTCACCCCTCCACTTT	CASSSFRTGGSNSPLHF
-	-	TRBV5-8	TRBJ2-4	TGTGCCAGCAGCTTAAGCCTAAAAAACATTCAGTACTTC	CASSLSLKNIQYF
TRBD1	-	TRBV30	TRBJ1-6	TGTGCCTGGATACAGGGGGCGGATAATTCACCCCTCCACTTT	CAWIQGADNSPLHF
-	-	TRBV6-5	TRBJ2-3	TGTGCCAGCAAAGGTCTCGCGGCAGATACGCAGTATTTT	CASKGLAADTQYF
TRBD1	-	TRBV5-1	TRBJ2-6	TGCGCCAGCAGTGGGACAGGGTCTATTGGGGCCAACGTCCTGACTTTC	CASSGTGSIGANVLTF
TRBD1	-	TRBV6-4	TRBJ2-2	TGTGCCAGCAGTGAACGGGGGACAGGGGAAGCCGGGGAGCTGTTTTTT	CASSERGTGEAGELFF
TRBD2	few	TRBV18	TRBJ2-5	TGTGCCAGCTCACCACAAGCGGGGACAGAGACCCAGTACTTC	CASSPQAGTETQYF